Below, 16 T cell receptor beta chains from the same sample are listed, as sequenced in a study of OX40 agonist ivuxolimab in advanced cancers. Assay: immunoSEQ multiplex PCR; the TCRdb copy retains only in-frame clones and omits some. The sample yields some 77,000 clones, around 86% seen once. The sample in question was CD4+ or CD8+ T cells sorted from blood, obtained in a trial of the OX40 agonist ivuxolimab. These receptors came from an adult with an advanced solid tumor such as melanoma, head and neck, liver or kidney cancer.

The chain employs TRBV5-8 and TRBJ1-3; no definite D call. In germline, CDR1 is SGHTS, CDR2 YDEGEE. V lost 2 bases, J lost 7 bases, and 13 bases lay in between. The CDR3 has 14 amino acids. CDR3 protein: CASSLSTKANTIYF. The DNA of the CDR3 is TGTGCCAGCAGCTTAAGTACGAAAGCGAACACCATATATTTT.

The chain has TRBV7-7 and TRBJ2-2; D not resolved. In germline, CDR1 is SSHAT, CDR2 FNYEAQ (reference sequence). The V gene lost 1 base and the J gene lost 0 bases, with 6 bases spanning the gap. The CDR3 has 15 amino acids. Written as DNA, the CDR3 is TGTGCCAGCAGCTTAGATGGGGCGAACACCGGGGAGCTGTTTTTT. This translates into CASSLDGANTGELFF.

The CDR3 reads CASSRSLAGYEQETQYF. In nucleotides, the CDR3 is TGTGCCAGCAGCCGTTCCTTAGCGGGGTATGAACAAGAGACCCAGTACTTC. The J gene is TRBJ2-5, the V gene TRBV5-6; 8 positions agree with TRBD2. This CDR3 contains 17 residues. Unmatched junction bases numbered 13, after V lost 4 bases and J lost 2 bases. From germline, CDR1 is SGHDT and CDR2 YYEEEE.

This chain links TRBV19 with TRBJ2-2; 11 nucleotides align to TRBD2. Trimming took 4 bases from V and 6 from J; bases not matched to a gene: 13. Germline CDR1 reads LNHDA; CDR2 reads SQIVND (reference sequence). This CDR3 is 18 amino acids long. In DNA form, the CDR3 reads TGTGCCAGTAGTACGCCAGGGCACCTAGCGGGAGGCGCCGGGGAGCTGTTTTTT. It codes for CASSTPGHLAGGAGELFF.

The CDR3 loop is CATSRVPTGRSEKLFF. The CDR3 DNA is TGTGCCACCAGCAGAGTCCCCACAGGGCGGAGTGAAAAACTGTTTTTT. This sequence joins TRBV15 and TRBJ1-4; tentative D call: TRBD1 (6 bases). CDR3 length: 16 amino acids. Germline lookup yields CDR1 LNHNV and CDR2 YYDKDF (reference sequence). V lost 1 base, J lost 7 bases, and 16 bases lay in between.

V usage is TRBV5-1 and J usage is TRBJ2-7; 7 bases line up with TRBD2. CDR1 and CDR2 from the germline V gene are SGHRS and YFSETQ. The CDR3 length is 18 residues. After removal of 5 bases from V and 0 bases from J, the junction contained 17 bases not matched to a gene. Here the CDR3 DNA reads TGCGCCAGCAGTTACGGGGGGACCGCTTCTTCCTACTCCTACGAGCAGTACTTC. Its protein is CASSYGGTASSYSYEQYF. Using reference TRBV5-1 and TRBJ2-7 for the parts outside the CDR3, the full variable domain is KAGVTQTPRYLIKTRGQQVTLSCSPISGHRSVSWYQQTPGQGLQFLFEYFSETQRNKGNFPGRFSGRQFSNSRSEMNVSTLELGDSALYLCASSYGGTASSYSYEQYFGPGTRLTVT.

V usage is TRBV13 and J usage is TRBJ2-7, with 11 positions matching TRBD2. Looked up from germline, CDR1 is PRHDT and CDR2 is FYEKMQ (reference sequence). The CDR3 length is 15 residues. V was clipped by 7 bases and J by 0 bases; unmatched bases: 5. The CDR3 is CASTLGLAASYEQYF. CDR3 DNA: TGTGCCAGCACCTTGGGACTAGCGGCCTCCTACGAGCAGTACTTC.

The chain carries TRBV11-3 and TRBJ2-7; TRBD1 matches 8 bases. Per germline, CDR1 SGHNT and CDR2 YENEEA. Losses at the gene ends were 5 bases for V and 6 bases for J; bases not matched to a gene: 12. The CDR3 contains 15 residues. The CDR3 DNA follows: TGTGCCAGCAGCCCCACGCCGACAGGGGTGGGCGAGCAGTACTTC. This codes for CASSPTPTGVGEQYF.

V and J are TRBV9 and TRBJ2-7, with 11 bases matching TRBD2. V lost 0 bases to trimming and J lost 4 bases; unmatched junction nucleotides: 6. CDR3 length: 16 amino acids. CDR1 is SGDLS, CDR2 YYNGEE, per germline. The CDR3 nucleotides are TGTGCCAGCAGCGTAGGACTAGCGGGAACGGTTTACGAGCAGTACTTC. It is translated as CASSVGLAGTVYEQYF. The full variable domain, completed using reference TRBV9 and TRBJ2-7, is DSGVTQTPKHLITATGQRVTLRCSPRSGDLSVYWYQQSLDQGLQFLIQYYNGEERAKGNILERFSAQQFPDLHSELNLSSLELGDSALYFCASSVGLAGTVYEQYFGPGTRLTVT.

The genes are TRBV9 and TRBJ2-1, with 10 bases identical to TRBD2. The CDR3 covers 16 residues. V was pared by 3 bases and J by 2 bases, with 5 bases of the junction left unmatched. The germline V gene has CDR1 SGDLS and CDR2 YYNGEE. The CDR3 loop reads CASSDYSGGAYNEQFF. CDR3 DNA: TGTGCCAGCAGCGACTACAGCGGGGGGGCCTACAATGAGCAGTTCTTC.

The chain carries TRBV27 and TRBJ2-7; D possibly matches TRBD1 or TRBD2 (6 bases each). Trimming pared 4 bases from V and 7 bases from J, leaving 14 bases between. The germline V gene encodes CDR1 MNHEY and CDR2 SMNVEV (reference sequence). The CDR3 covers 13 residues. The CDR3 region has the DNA TGTGCCAGCAGTTCATTCCGGGGGCGGGAGCAGTACTTC. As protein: CASSSFRGREQYF.

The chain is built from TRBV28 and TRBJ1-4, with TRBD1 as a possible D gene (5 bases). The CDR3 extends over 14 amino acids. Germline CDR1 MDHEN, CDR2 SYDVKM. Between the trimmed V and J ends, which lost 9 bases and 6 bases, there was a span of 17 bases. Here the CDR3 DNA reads TGTGCCAGTTCTTCCCGGGACGGTTATGAAAAACTGTTTTTT. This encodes CASSSRDGYEKLFF.

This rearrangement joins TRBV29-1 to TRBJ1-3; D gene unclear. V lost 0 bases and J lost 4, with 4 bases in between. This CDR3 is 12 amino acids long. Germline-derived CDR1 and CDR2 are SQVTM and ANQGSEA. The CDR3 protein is CSVEDMGNTIYF. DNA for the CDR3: TGCAGCGTTGAAGATATGGGAAACACCATATATTTT. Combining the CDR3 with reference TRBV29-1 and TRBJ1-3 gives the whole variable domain SAVISQKPSRDICQRGTSLTIQCQVDSQVTMMFWYRQQPGQSLTLIATANQGSEATYESGFVIDKFPISRPNLTFSTLTVSNMSPEDSSIYLCSVEDMGNTIYFGEGSWLTVV.

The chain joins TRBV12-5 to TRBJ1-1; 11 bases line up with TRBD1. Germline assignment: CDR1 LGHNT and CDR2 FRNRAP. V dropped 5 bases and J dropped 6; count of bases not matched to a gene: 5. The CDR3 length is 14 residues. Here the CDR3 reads CASGPGQGVSEAFF. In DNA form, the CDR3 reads TGTGCTAGTGGTCCGGGACAGGGGGTTTCTGAAGCTTTCTTT.

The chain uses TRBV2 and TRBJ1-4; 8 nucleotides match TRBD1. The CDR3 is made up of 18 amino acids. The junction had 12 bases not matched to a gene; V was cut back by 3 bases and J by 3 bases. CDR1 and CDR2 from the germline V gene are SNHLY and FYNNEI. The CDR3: CASSEDATGGRSNEKLFF. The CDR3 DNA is TGTGCCAGCAGTGAGGATGCAACAGGGGGAAGGTCTAATGAAAAACTGTTTTTT. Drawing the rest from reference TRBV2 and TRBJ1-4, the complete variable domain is EPEVTQTPSHQVTQMGQEVILRCVPISNHLYFYWYRQILGQKVEFLVSFYNNEISEKSEIFDDQFSVERPDGSNFTLKIRSTKLEDSAMYFCASSEDATGGRSNEKLFFGSGTQLSVL.

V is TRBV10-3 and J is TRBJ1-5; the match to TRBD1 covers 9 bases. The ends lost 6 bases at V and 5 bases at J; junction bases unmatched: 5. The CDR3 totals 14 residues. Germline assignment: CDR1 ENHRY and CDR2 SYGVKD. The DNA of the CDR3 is TGTGCCATCAGCCCCACAGGGGGCGATCAGCCCCAGCATTTT. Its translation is CAISPTGGDQPQHF.